What follows is one T cell receptor beta chain and its context. Its target is not known. Germline-derived CDR1 and CDR2 are MDHEN and SYDVKM. This CDR3 is 15 amino acids long. V lost 2 bases to trimming and J lost 2 bases, with 10 bases between them. Treatment of the sample: approximately nine-day PBMC culture with coronavirus spike peptide pools or control peptides (ViraFEST assay). From the unexposed donor, CD4+ T cells were collected ahead of the COVID-19 pandemic (2011-2018). CD4+ T cells from unexposed donors were probed, cells permitting, with SARS-CoV-2 S/N and four cold-coronavirus spikes. These data originate in a study of vaccination and CD4 T cells after COVID-19. The Oncomine TCR Beta short-read assay was what sequenced the DNA obtained from cultured CD4+ T cells. Researchers extracted genomic DNA from CD4+ T cells that had been cultured. TCRdb re-called the PCR reads with MiXCR, one entry per CDR3 protein. This sample has more than 5,000 distinct CDR3 sequences, with less than 70% found just once.

Study-wide points: Nearly all convalescent vaccine-specific clones, 304 of 307, recognized only SARS-CoV-2 spike.

The receptor's source is a human donor in good health. The chain combines TRBV28 with TRBJ1-5; D gene ambiguous. The sample consisted of CD4+ T cells from blood, cultured in vitro. The CDR3 spells CASSLLRGGNQPQHF. The CDR3 region has the DNA TGTGCCAGCAGTTTACTTCGGGGTGGCAATCAGCCCCAGCATTTT.